What follows are 29 T cell receptor beta chains derived from one specimen sequenced in a study of T cells after yellow fever vaccination. TCRdb re-called the 5' RACE reads with MiXCR, one entry per CDR3 protein. Among under 250,000 distinct CDR3 sequences listed, less than 9% were seen once. Specimen: CD4+ T cells sorted from PBMCs, collected 15 days after the yellow fever booster vaccination. Every receptor here comes from a man younger than 45 who received the YFV17D yellow fever vaccine.

The chain has TRBV20-1 and TRBJ2-1; D is ambiguous. CDR1 is DFQATT and CDR2 is SNEGSKA in the germline V gene (reference sequence). The germline V and J ends were trimmed by 6 bases and 0 bases, with 9 bases remaining between them. The CDR3 runs to 13 residues. CDR3 DNA sequence: TGCAGTGCCGGTCTAAGCTCCTACAATGAGCAGTTCTTC. It translates to CSAGLSSYNEQFF.

This chain connects TRBV29-1 to TRBJ2-2, with D possibly being TRBD2 (6 bases). V shed 6 bases and J shed 0 bases, with 14 bases lying between them. CDR1 and CDR2 from the germline V gene are SQVTM and ANQGSEA. CDR3 length: 15 residues. CDR3 sequence: CSVGIAETNTGELFF. The CDR3 DNA sequence: TGCAGCGTCGGAATAGCGGAGACGAACACCGGGGAGCTGTTTTTT.

This clonotype has at least ten counts. This rearrangement joins TRBV5-1 to TRBJ2-1; D might be TRBD2 (6 bases). The CDR3 has 16 amino acids. Germline loops: CDR1 SGHRS, CDR2 YFSETQ. The V and J ends lost 4 bases and 0 bases respectively, with 14 bases between them. The CDR3 region is CASSGGLASSYNEQFF. CDR3 DNA: TGCGCCAGCAGCGGGGGACTGGCGAGCTCCTACAATGAGCAGTTCTTC.

This clonotype appeared a few times. The chain recombines TRBV20-1 with TRBJ2-3; 8 nucleotides agree with TRBD2. After removal of 1 base from V and 0 bases from J, the junction contained 0 bases not matched to a gene. There are 14 residues in the CDR3. Germline lookup yields CDR1 DFQATT and CDR2 SNEGSKA (reference sequence). CDR3 coding DNA: TGCAGTGCTAGAGCTAGCGGGAGCACAGATACGCAGTATTTT. Amino acids: CSARASGSTDTQYF.

This clonotype was seen a few times. The rearrangement uses TRBV13 and TRBJ1-2; D gene uncertain. Germline CDR1 PRHDT, CDR2 FYEKMQ (reference sequence). Trimming pared 7 bases from V and 5 bases from J, leaving 14 bases between. The CDR3 contains 13 residues. CDR3 sequence reads: CASTQRLEYGYTF. The CDR3 bases are TGTGCCAGCACTCAGAGGCTCGAGTATGGCTACACCTTC.

This clonotype was picked up a small number of times. The J gene is TRBJ1-5, the V gene TRBV27; D is uncertain. This CDR3 has 9 amino acids. Trimming took off 6 bases at V and 13 bases at J, with 7 bases between the two ends. Germline V gene sequence: CDR1 MNHEY, CDR2 SMNVEV (reference sequence). This chain's CDR3 is CASSVWQHF. In nucleotides, the CDR3 is TGTGCCAGCAGCGTTTGGCAGCATTTT.

This clonotype was seen many times. The J gene is TRBJ2-7, the V gene TRBV20-1; D is perhaps TRBD2 (6 bases). Trimming took off 6 bases at V and 7 bases at J, with 22 bases between the two ends. From germline, CDR1 is DFQATT and CDR2 SNEGSKA (reference sequence). The CDR3 covers 14 residues. This CDR3 is CSARRVGRLKEQYF. CDR3 DNA: TGCAGTGCCAGAAGGGTCGGGAGACTTAAAGAGCAGTACTTC.

This clonotype occurred many times. The chain has TRBV7-2 and TRBJ2-1, with 12 bases identical to TRBD2. Trimming cost V 1 base and J 7 bases; bases outside gene matches: 8. CDR3 size: 17 residues. The germline gives CDR1 SGHTA, CDR2 FQGNSA. Here the CDR3 DNA reads TGTGCCAGCAGCTTAGGCCTAGCGGGAGGGCCGGAGAATGAGCAGTTCTTC. Translating it yields CASSLGLAGGPENEQFF.

The sample holds a few counts of this clonotype. V is TRBV5-1 and J is TRBJ2-3; D not certain. Germline CDR1 is SGHRS and CDR2 is YFSETQ. Trimming left V 0 bases short and J 4 bases short, with 9 bases between. The CDR3 is 14 amino acids. The CDR3 bases are TGCGCCAGCAGCTTGGGAGAAAGACCAGATACGCAGTATTTT. Translating gives CASSLGERPDTQYF.

This clonotype appeared many times. The chain joins TRBV7-8 to TRBJ2-3, with a tentative D call TRBD2 (5 bases). The CDR3 loop spans 12 amino acids. Deletions cut 2 bases from V and 9 bases from J, with 9 bases between. Germline V gene sequence: CDR1 SGHVS, CDR2 FQNEAQ. The CDR3 here is CASSLKEGTQYF. The CDR3 DNA reads as TGTGCCAGCAGCTTAAAAGAGGGAACGCAGTATTTT.

This clonotype was detected many times. The V gene is TRBV7-2, the J gene TRBJ2-3, with a tentative D call TRBD2 (5 bases). V was shortened by 0 bases and J by 5 bases, with 12 bases between the two germline ends. The CDR3 consists of 15 residues. The germline V gene has CDR1 SGHTA and CDR2 FQGNSA. This CDR3 reads CASSLAVTGIDTQYF. CDR3 sequence (DNA): TGTGCCAGCAGCTTAGCTGTGACGGGAATAGATACGCAGTATTTT.

This clonotype was counted a few times. CDR3 amino acids: CAWSGLYEQYF. Here the CDR3 DNA reads TGTGCCTGGAGTGGACTATACGAGCAGTACTTC. V is TRBV30 and J is TRBJ2-7; D might be TRBD2 (5 bases). CDR1 is GTSNPN and CDR2 is SVGIG in the germline V gene (reference sequence). The V and J ends lost 1 base and 4 bases respectively, with 5 bases between them. CDR3 length equals 11 residues. The complete variable domain, with remaining parts taken from reference TRBV30 and TRBJ2-7, reads SQTIHQWPATLVQPVGSPLSLECTVEGTSNPNLYWYRQAAGRGLQLLFYSVGIGQISSEVPQNLSASRPQDRQFILSSKKLLLSDSGFYLCAWSGLYEQYFGPGTRLTVT.

At least ten counts were recorded for this clonotype. The gene calls are TRBV29-1 and TRBJ2-3, with 8 bases lining up with TRBD1. The CDR3 is 12 amino acids. The J segment lost 6 bases and the V segment lost 5 bases, leaving 4 bases of the junction unmatched. Germline CDR1 and CDR2: SQVTM and ANQGSEA. As DNA, the CDR3 is TGCAGCGTTCAGACAGGGGAGGATACGCAGTATTTT. Encoded protein: CSVQTGEDTQYF.

The J gene is TRBJ1-2, the V gene TRBV24-1, with D unclear. The CDR3 is made up of 13 amino acids. V lost 4 bases to trimming and J lost 7 bases, with 12 bases between them. CDR1 and CDR2 from the germline V gene are KGHDR and SFDVKD. The CDR3: CATSDLADRGYTF. The CDR3 DNA is TGTGCCACCAGTGACCTAGCTGACCGTGGCTACACCTTC.

This clonotype has at least ten counts. V usage is TRBV10-3 and J usage is TRBJ2-1; 7 bases agree with TRBD2. With V trimmed by 5 bases and J by 7 bases, 8 bases remained unmatched. CDR3 length: 14 residues. The germline V gene has CDR1 ENHRY and CDR2 SYGVKD. The CDR3 region is CAISSERDGNEQFF. CDR3 coding DNA: TGTGCCATCAGTTCCGAGCGGGACGGAAATGAGCAGTTCTTC.

This clonotype was seen at least ten times. The V call is TRBV25-1, the J call TRBJ2-3; a possible D gene is TRBD2 (5 bases). The CDR3 covers 14 residues. V lost 7 bases, J lost 11 bases, and 22 bases lay in between. Germline CDR1 reads MGHDK; CDR2 reads SYGVNS. CDR3 sequence (DNA): TGTGCCAGCATCCCGGGCCCCCCCGGGGAAAAGCAGTATTTT. Residues: CASIPGPPGEKQYF.

This clonotype was picked up many times. This chain connects TRBV4-3 to TRBJ1-1, with D unresolved. CDR1 and CDR2 from the germline V gene are LGHNA and YSLEER. The CDR3 is 15 residues long. Trimming removed 0 bases at V and 5 bases at J, with 13 bases between. CDR3: CASSQEPGRWTEAFF. DNA of the CDR3: TGCGCCAGCAGCCAAGAACCCGGGAGGTGGACTGAAGCTTTCTTT.

V gene TRBV29-1 combines with J gene TRBJ1-1; D may be TRBD1 (6 bases). Germline assignment: CDR1 SQVTM and CDR2 ANQGSEA. The CDR3 has 12 amino acids. Trimming pared 7 bases from V and 0 bases from J, leaving 9 bases between. CDR3 nucleotides: TGCAGCGCGGACAGTATGAACACTGAAGCTTTCTTT. Translating it yields CSADSMNTEAFF.

About this clonotype itself: A much larger clone differs from this one at a single base, so this may be a read error. The CDR3 loop is CASSLDLAGETQYF. The CDR3 coding sequence is TGCGCCAGCAGCTTGGATCTAGCCGGGGAGACCCAGTACTTC. J is TRBJ2-5 and V is TRBV5-1, with a possible D match to TRBD2 (5 bases). CDR3 length equals 14 residues. Germline CDR1 and CDR2: SGHRS and YFSETQ. V lost 0 bases and J 5 bases, leaving 11 bases between the germline ends.

Only a few counts were recorded for this clonotype. DNA for the CDR3: TGTGCCAGCAGCGAGACCCTCGGGTTAGCAGATACGCAGTATTTT. Its translation is CASSETLGLADTQYF. The V and J genes are TRBV9 and TRBJ2-3, with D hard to call. The CDR3 totals 15 residues. Germline CDR1 and CDR2: SGDLS and YYNGEE. V gave up 3 bases and J gave up 4 bases, with 15 bases separating them.

The V call is TRBV7-9, the J call TRBJ1-1; no definite D call. Per germline, CDR1 SEHNR and CDR2 FQNEAQ (reference sequence). The CDR3 totals 14 residues. Trimming took off 1 base at V and 5 bases at J, with 11 bases between the two ends. DNA of the CDR3: TGTGCCAGCAGCTTAGGATCGGGTCAGACTGAAGCTTTCTTT. Translating gives CASSLGSGQTEAFF.

The chain recombines TRBV6-1 with TRBJ1-1; D is uncertain. Trimming removed 6 bases from V and 0 bases from J, with 11 bases in between. CDR1 and CDR2 (germline): MNHNS, SASEGT. This CDR3 comprises 14 residues. The CDR3: CASRRGDVNTEAFF. The CDR3 DNA reads TGTGCCAGCAGGCGCGGGGATGTGAACACTGAAGCTTTCTTT.

This clonotype came up many times. The gene calls are TRBV5-1 and TRBJ2-7; 7 bases map to TRBD1. J was trimmed by 5 bases and V by 4 bases; bases with no gene match: 9. CDR1 is SGHRS and CDR2 is YFSETQ in the germline V gene. There are 14 residues in the CDR3. The CDR3 DNA is TGCGCCAGCAGCCAATGGGACAGTACCCACGAGCAGTACTTC. Protein: CASSQWDSTHEQYF.

This clonotype was recorded a few times. The CDR3 bases are TGTGCCAGCAGTGTAGGACGGACAAATACGCAGTATTTT. Protein product: CASSVGRTNTQYF. The V call is TRBV12-3 or TRBV12-4, the J call TRBJ2-3; maybe TRBD1 (5 bases). This CDR3 has 13 amino acids. Trimming pared 5 bases from V and 7 bases from J, leaving 13 bases between.

This clonotype was seen more than once but under ten times. The genes are TRBV5-1 and TRBJ2-3, with D tentatively TRBD2 (5 bases). The V gene's germline CDR1 is SGHRS and CDR2 YFSETQ. CDR3 size: 14 residues. Trimming took off 6 bases at V and 0 bases at J, with 11 bases between the two ends. For the CDR3, the DNA is TGCGCCAGCACCCGCGGGCAGAGCACAGATACGCAGTATTTT. Translation gives CASTRGQSTDTQYF.

This clonotype has only a few counts. The chain links TRBV7-2 to TRBJ2-2; possible D gene TRBD2, 5 bases. Trimming pared 6 bases from V and 5 bases from J, leaving 19 bases between. CDR3 size: 16 residues. From germline, CDR1 is SGHTA and CDR2 FQGNSA. In DNA form, the CDR3 reads TGTGCCAGCAGAGAACCGGGTCGGAGAGGGACCGGGGAGCTGTTTTTT. It codes for CASREPGRRGTGELFF.

This clonotype has more than one count but fewer than ten. The genes are TRBV7-8 and TRBJ1-3; D call uncertain. Trimming removed 1 base at V and 0 bases at J, with 7 bases between. The length of the CDR3 is 15 residues. Germline V CDR1 and CDR2: SGHVS, FQNEAQ. As DNA, the CDR3 is TGTGCCAGCAGCTTAGATAACCTCTCTGGAAACACCATATATTTT. Translating gives CASSLDNLSGNTIYF.

V and J are TRBV27 and TRBJ1-2; no clear D. The CDR3 is 15 residues long. Germline-derived CDR1 and CDR2 are MNHEY and SMNVEV (reference sequence). V was pared by 6 bases and J by 2 bases, with 16 bases between. The DNA of the CDR3 is TGTGCCAGCAGCCTTTACGGGAGGTCCAACTATGGCTACACCTTC. Translated, it gives CASSLYGRSNYGYTF.

The chain links TRBV10-1 to TRBJ2-5; no firm D call. CDR3 size: 14 residues. CDR1 WNHNN and CDR2 SYGVQD come from the germline V gene (reference sequence). V gave up 7 bases and J gave up 5 bases, with 17 bases separating them. The CDR3 sequence is CASIPGSPAETQYF. The CDR3 region has the DNA TGCGCCAGCATTCCTGGGTCTCCTGCGGAGACCCAGTACTTC.